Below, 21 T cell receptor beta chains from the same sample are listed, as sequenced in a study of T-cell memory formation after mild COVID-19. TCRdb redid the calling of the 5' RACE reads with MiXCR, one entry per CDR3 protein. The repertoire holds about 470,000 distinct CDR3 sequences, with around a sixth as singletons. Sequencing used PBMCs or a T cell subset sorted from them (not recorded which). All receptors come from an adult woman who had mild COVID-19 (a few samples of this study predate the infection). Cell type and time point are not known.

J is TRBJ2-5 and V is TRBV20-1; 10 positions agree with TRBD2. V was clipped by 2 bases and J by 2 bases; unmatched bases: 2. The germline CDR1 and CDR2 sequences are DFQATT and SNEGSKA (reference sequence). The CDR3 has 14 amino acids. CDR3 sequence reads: CSARTSGAQETQYF. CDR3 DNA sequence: TGCAGTGCTAGAACTAGCGGGGCTCAAGAGACCCAGTACTTC.

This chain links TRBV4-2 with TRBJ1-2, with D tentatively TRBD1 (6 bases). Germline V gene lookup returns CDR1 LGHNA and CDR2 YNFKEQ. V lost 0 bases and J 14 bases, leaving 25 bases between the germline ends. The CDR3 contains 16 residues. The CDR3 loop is CASSQELGPSGGACTF. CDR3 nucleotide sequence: TGTGCCAGCAGCCAAGAACTGGGACCGAGTGGGGGCGCTTGTACCTTC.

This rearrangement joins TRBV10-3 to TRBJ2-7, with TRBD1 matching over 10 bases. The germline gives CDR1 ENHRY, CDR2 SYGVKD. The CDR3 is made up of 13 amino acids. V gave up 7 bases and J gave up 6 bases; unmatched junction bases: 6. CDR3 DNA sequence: TGTGCCATCAAACCGGGACAGGGGTTCGAGCAGTACTTC. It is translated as CAIKPGQGFEQYF.

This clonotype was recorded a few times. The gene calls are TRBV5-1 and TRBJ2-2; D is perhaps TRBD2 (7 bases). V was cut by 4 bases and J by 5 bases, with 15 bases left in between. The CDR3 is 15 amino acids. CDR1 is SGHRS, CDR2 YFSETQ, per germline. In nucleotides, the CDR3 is TGCGCCAGCAGCGATACGGGGGGCGGAACCGGGGAGCTGTTTTTT. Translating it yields CASSDTGGGTGELFF.

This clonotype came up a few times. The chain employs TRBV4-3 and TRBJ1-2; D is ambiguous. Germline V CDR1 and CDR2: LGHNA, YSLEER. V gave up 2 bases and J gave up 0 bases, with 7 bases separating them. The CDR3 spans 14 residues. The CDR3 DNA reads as TGCGCCAGCAGCCAATATAGTGCTAACTATGGCTACACCTTC. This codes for CASSQYSANYGYTF.

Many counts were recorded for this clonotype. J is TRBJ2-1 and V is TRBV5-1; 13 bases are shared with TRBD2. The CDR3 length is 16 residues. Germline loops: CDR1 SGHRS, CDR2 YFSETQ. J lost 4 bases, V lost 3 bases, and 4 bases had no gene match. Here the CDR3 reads CASSSLGLAGYNEQFF. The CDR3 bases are TGCGCCAGCAGCTCTTTGGGACTAGCGGGGTACAATGAGCAGTTCTTC. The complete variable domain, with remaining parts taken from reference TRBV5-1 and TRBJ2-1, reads KAGVTQTPRYLIKTRGQQVTLSCSPISGHRSVSWYQQTPGQGLQFLFEYFSETQRNKGNFPGRFSGRQFSNSRSEMNVSTLELGDSALYLCASSSLGLAGYNEQFFGPGTRLTVL.

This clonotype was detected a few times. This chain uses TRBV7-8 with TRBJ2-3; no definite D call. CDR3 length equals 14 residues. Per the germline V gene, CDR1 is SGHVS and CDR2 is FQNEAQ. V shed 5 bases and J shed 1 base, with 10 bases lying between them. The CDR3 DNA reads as TGTGCCAGCAGCCGTCCATTTGGCACAGATACGCAGTATTTT. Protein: CASSRPFGTDTQYF.

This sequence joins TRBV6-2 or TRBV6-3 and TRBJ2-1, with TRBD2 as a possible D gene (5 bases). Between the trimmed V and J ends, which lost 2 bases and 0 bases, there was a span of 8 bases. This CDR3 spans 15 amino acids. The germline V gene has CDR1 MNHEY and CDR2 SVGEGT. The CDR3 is CASSYEGRSYNEQFF. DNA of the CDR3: TGTGCCAGCAGTTACGAGGGTCGCTCCTACAATGAGCAGTTCTTC.

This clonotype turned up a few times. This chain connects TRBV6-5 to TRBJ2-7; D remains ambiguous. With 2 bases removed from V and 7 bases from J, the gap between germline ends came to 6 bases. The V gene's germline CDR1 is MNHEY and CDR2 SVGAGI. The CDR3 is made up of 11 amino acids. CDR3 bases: TGTGCCAGCAGTTACAAGGGAGAGCAGTACTTC. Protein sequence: CASSYKGEQYF.

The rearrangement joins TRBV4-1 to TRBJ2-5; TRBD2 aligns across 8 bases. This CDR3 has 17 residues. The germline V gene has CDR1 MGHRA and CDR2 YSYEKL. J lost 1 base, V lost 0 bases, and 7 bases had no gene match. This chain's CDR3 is CASSQERGGGTQETQYF. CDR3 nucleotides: TGCGCCAGCAGCCAAGAGAGGGGCGGGGGGACCCAAGAGACCCAGTACTTC.

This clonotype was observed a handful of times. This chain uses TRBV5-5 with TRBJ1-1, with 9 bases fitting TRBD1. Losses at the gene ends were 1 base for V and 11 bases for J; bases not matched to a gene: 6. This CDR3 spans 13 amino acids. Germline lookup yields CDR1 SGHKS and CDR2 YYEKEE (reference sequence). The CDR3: CASSLFQGQGAFF. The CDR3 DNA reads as TGTGCCAGCAGCTTGTTTCAGGGACAGGGCGCTTTCTTT.

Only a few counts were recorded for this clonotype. Here the CDR3 reads CALSKTGGSAGVVFF. The CDR3 DNA reads TGTGCCCTCAGCAAGACAGGGGGCTCAGCGGGAGTGGTGTTCTTC. The chain is built from TRBV7-3 and TRBJ2-1, with 10 bases matching TRBD1. Germline V CDR1 and CDR2: SGHTA, FQGTGA. The trim removed 11 bases at V and 15 bases at J, leaving 22 bases unmatched. The CDR3 runs 15 residues.

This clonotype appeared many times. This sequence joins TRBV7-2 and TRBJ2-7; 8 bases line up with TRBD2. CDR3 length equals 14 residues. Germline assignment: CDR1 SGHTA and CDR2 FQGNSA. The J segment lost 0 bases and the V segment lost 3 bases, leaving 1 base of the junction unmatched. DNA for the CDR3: TGTGCCAGCAGCTTGGCGGGAGGCTCCTACGAGCAGTACTTC. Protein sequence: CASSLAGGSYEQYF. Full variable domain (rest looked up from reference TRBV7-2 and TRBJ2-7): GAGVSQSPSNKVTEKGKDVELRCDPISGHTALYWYRQSLGQGLEFLIYFQGNSAPDKSGLPSDRFSAERTGGSVSTLTIQRTQQEDSAVYLCASSLAGGSYEQYFGPGTRLTVT.

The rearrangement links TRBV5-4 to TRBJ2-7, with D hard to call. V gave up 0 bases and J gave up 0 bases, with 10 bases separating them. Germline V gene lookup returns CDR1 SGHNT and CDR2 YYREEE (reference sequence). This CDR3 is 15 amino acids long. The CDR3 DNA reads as TGTGCCAGCAGCTTGGCTCCGGGTTACTCCTACGAGCAGTACTTC. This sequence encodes CASSLAPGYSYEQYF.

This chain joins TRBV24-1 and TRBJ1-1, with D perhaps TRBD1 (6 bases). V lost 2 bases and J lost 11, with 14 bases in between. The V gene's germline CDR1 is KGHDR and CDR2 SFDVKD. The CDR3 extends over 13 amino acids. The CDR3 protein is CATSDSGELGAFF. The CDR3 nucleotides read TGTGCCACCAGTGATTCAGGGGAGCTTGGGGCTTTCTTT.

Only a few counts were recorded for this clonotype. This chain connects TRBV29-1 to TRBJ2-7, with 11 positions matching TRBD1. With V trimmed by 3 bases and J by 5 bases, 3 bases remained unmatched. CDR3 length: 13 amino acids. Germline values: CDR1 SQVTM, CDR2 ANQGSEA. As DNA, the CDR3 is TGCAGCGTTGAGGACAGGGGGCGACACGAGCAGTACTTC. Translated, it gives CSVEDRGRHEQYF.

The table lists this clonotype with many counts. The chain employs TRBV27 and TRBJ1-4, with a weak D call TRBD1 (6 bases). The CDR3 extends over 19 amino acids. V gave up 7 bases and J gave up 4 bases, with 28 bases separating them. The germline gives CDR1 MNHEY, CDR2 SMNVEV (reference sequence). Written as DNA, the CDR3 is TGTGCCAGCAAGTCTCACCCACGACGAGGGACACGGGATAATGAAAAACTGTTTTTT. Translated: CASKSHPRRGTRDNEKLFF.

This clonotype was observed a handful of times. The CDR3 bases are TGTGCCAGCAGCCCGACTATCAGCACAGATACGCAGTATTTT. Amino acid sequence: CASSPTISTDTQYF. The chain joins TRBV7-9 to TRBJ2-3; D possibly corresponds to TRBD2 (5 bases). Germline V lookup: CDR1 SEHNR, CDR2 FQNEAQ (reference sequence). V shed 5 bases and J shed 0 bases, with 9 bases lying between them. The CDR3 contains 14 residues.

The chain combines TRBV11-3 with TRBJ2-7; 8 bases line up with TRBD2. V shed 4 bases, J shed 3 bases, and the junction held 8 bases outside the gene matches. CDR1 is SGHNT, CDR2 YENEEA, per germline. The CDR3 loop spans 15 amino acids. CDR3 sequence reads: CASSYEERGSYEQYF. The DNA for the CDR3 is TGTGCCAGCAGCTATGAAGAGCGGGGGAGCTACGAGCAGTACTTC.

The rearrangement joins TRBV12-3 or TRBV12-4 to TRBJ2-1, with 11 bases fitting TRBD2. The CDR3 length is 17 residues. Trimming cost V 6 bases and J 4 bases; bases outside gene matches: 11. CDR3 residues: CASRPPLAGVRYNEQFF. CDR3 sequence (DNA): TGTGCCAGCAGACCTCCACTAGCGGGAGTTCGGTACAATGAGCAGTTCTTC.

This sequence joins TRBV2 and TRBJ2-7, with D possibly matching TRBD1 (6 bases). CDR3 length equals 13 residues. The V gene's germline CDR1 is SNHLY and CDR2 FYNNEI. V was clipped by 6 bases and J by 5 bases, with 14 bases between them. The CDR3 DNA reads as TGTGCCAGCAGGAACAGGGAAAGGGACGAGCAGTACTTC. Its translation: CASRNRERDEQYF.